What follows are 21 T cell receptor beta chains derived from one specimen sequenced in a study of shared clonotypes between healthy human individuals. Repertoires were generated with immunoSEQ multiplex PCR, while TCRdb's copy carries only in-frame clones and drops some. The sample shows about 2.1 million clones, around 93% of them seen only once. Naive CD8 cells, CD45RO-negative and positively selected for CCR7, excluded terminally differentiated effector memory CD45RA+ cells. What was sequenced was naive CD8+ T cells from PBMCs. These receptors came from a man between 18 and 29 years old in good health. Some clones in this sample may be carry-over from other donors' samples.

This chain connects TRBV29-1 to TRBJ2-1; no reliable D call. This CDR3 has 11 residues. Germline V CDR1 and CDR2: SQVTM, ANQGSEA. Trimming removed 6 bases at V and 12 bases at J, with 15 bases between. The CDR3 bases are TGCAGCGTAATGTTATCCCTAGGGCAGTTCTTC. Protein sequence: CSVMLSLGQFF.

This clone was observed a single time. The chain couples TRBV28 to TRBJ2-7, with 8 bases matching TRBD1. Looked up from germline, CDR1 is MDHEN and CDR2 is SYDVKM. Trimming cost V 3 bases and J 4 bases; bases outside gene matches: 8. This CDR3 comprises 15 residues. The chain's CDR3 is CASSFEAGGVYEQYF. CDR3 nucleotide sequence: TGTGCCAGCAGTTTCGAGGCAGGGGGCGTATACGAGCAGTACTTC.

This clone was counted only a few times. The chain recombines TRBV7-3 with TRBJ1-1; the D gene is possibly TRBD1 (5 bases). Germline V gene data show CDR1 as SGHTA and CDR2 as FQGTGA. The CDR3 sequence is 11 residues long. Trimming shortened V by 4 bases and J by 7 bases, and 7 bases separated the two germline ends. The CDR3 nucleotides are TGTGCCAGCAGCTCTGGGGGTGAAGCTTTCTTT. Translated, it gives CASSSGGEAFF.

CDR3 loop: CAISDVGGPNEKLFF. The CDR3 coding sequence is TGTGCCATCAGTGACGTGGGGGGCCCTAATGAAAAACTGTTTTTT. The rearrangement uses TRBV10-3 and TRBJ1-4; D may be TRBD1 (6 bases). CDR1 is ENHRY, CDR2 SYGVKD, per germline. Between the trimmed V and J ends, which lost 3 bases and 3 bases, there was a span of 11 bases. This CDR3 is 15 amino acids long.

This chain connects TRBV7-9 to TRBJ2-3, with TRBD1 identical over 7 bases. The CDR3 contains 17 residues. From germline, CDR1 is SEHNR and CDR2 FQNEAQ (reference sequence). V trimming: 4 bases; J trimming: 0 bases; junction bases outside the gene matches: 10. In DNA form, the CDR3 reads TGTGCCAGCAGCTCGAAATACAGGGGTACTAGCACAGATACGCAGTATTTT. Residues: CASSSKYRGTSTDTQYF.

V is TRBV9 and J is TRBJ2-7; tentatively, D is TRBD1 (6 bases). The V gene's germline CDR1 is SGDLS and CDR2 YYNGEE. Trimming pared 2 bases from V and 6 bases from J, leaving 15 bases between. This CDR3 spans 14 amino acids. Here the CDR3 DNA reads TGTGCCAGCAGCGTCGGGACAACACCTCTCGAGCAGTACTTC. This gives the protein CASSVGTTPLEQYF.

The chain uses TRBV28 and TRBJ2-5; tentative D call: TRBD2 (5 bases). The CDR3 extends over 15 amino acids. V was clipped by 4 bases and J by 4 bases, with 16 bases between them. The germline V gene has CDR1 MDHEN and CDR2 SYDVKM. For the CDR3, the DNA is TGTGCCAGCAGTTCGTCCAAGGGAGAGGGAGAGACCCAGTACTTC. It codes for CASSSSKGEGETQYF.

On this clone: In the same sample, other DNA sequences code for this CDR3. V gene TRBV27 combines with J gene TRBJ2-7; either TRBD1 or TRBD2 may fit D (5 bases each). Between the trimmed V and J ends, which lost 4 bases and 3 bases, there was a span of 10 bases. In germline, CDR1 is MNHEY, CDR2 SMNVEV (reference sequence). The CDR3 runs to 13 residues. The CDR3 DNA reads as TGTGCCAGCAGTTCGTCAGGGAGCTACGAGCAGTACTTC. This sequence encodes CASSSSGSYEQYF.

The chain couples TRBV16 to TRBJ2-2; D not resolved. CDR3 length equals 13 residues. V was shortened by 0 bases and J by 6 bases, with 5 bases between the two germline ends. Germline V gene data show CDR1 as KGHSY and CDR2 as FQNENV. The CDR3 is CASSQSVSGELFF. CDR3 coding DNA: TGTGCCAGCAGCCAATCGGTCTCCGGGGAGCTGTTTTTT.

In regard to this clone: This specimen includes other DNA sequences encoding the same CDR3. The chain joins TRBV28 to TRBJ2-6; the match to TRBD1 covers 7 bases. After removal of 4 bases from V and 4 bases from J, the junction contained 4 bases not matched to a gene. The CDR3 is 15 residues long. Germline lookup yields CDR1 MDHEN and CDR2 SYDVKM. This CDR3 is CASSSDREGANVLTF. Here the CDR3 DNA reads TGTGCCAGCAGTTCCGACAGGGAGGGGGCCAACGTCCTGACTTTC.

The V gene is TRBV6-6, the J gene TRBJ1-5; D unresolved. The V gene's germline CDR1 is MNHNY and CDR2 SVGAGI (reference sequence). The CDR3 runs to 14 residues. Trimming left V 7 bases short and J 5 bases short, with 15 bases between. The CDR3 reads CASIRPGSDQPQHF. CDR3 nucleotide sequence: TGTGCCAGCATCCGGCCAGGATCGGATCAGCCCCAGCATTTT.

The chain employs TRBV7-8 and TRBJ1-4; tentative D call: TRBD1 (5 bases). From germline, CDR1 is SGHVS and CDR2 FQNEAQ. The ends were cut back, 5 bases at V and 7 bases at J, with 17 bases in the middle. The CDR3 is 15 amino acids. Here the CDR3 DNA reads TGTGCCAGCAGCCCGGGGATTGGGGGTAGTGAAAAACTGTTTTTT. This sequence encodes CASSPGIGGSEKLFF.

The gene calls are TRBV7-9 and TRBJ2-1; D unresolved. The CDR3 runs to 13 residues. From germline, CDR1 is SEHNR and CDR2 FQNEAQ (reference sequence). V was cut by 0 bases and J by 7 bases, with 7 bases left in between. CDR3 region: CASSLAFQNEQFF. The CDR3 nucleotides are TGTGCCAGCAGCTTAGCGTTCCAGAATGAGCAGTTCTTC.

The rearrangement joins TRBV4-2 to TRBJ2-1; TRBD2 is a possible D gene (5 bases). The CDR3 runs to 12 residues. Germline V gene data show CDR1 as LGHNA and CDR2 as YNFKEQ. V was trimmed by 4 bases and J by 9 bases, leaving 10 bases between them. In DNA form, the CDR3 reads TGTGCCAGCAGCCTTCTAGCATCTGAGCAGTTCTTC. Its translation: CASSLLASEQFF.

The rearrangement joins TRBV2 to TRBJ2-7, with no clear D. The germline V and J ends were trimmed by 2 bases and 0 bases, with 8 bases remaining between them. CDR1 and CDR2 from the germline V gene are SNHLY and FYNNEI. The CDR3 runs to 14 residues. CDR3 region: CASSELRSSYEQYF. CDR3 DNA: TGTGCCAGCAGTGAACTCAGGAGCTCCTACGAGCAGTACTTC.

In the case of this clone: Distinct nucleotide sequences in the sample also encode this CDR3. V gene TRBV9 combines with J gene TRBJ2-7; possibly TRBD1 or TRBD2 for D (5 bases each). V lost 0 bases and J lost 2, with 12 bases in between. This CDR3 is 15 amino acids long. CDR1 is SGDLS, CDR2 YYNGEE, per germline. The CDR3 protein is CASSVGGTATYEQYF. Written as DNA, the CDR3 is TGTGCCAGCAGCGTAGGAGGGACGGCAACCTACGAGCAGTACTTC. The complete variable domain, with remaining parts taken from reference TRBV9 and TRBJ2-7, reads DSGVTQTPKHLITATGQRVTLRCSPRSGDLSVYWYQQSLDQGLQFLIQYYNGEERAKGNILERFSAQQFPDLHSELNLSSLELGDSALYFCASSVGGTATYEQYFGPGTRLTVT.

The gene calls are TRBV28 and TRBJ1-5; D is perhaps TRBD1 (5 bases). Trimming cost V 3 bases and J 6 bases, with 15 bases left between them. CDR3 length: 15 amino acids. Germline V gene data show CDR1 as MDHEN and CDR2 as SYDVKM. The CDR3 DNA sequence: TGTGCCAGCAGTTTGGGAGGGGTATACGGTCAGCCCCAGCATTTT. Its translation: CASSLGGVYGQPQHF.

The chain couples TRBV28 to TRBJ2-7; the D is unclear. V lost 3 bases, J lost 7 bases, and 16 bases lay in between. The CDR3 is 14 amino acids. Per the germline V gene, CDR1 is MDHEN and CDR2 is SYDVKM. CDR3 sequence (DNA): TGTGCCAGCAGTTTCGAATCGCAGACGCGAGAGCAGTACTTC. Translating gives CASSFESQTREQYF.

The rearrangement uses TRBV9 and TRBJ2-3; 12 nucleotides align to TRBD1. Germline V gene data show CDR1 as SGDLS and CDR2 as YYNGEE. The CDR3 runs 16 residues. V shed 4 bases, J shed 6 bases, and the junction held 9 bases outside the gene matches. The CDR3 DNA sequence: TGTGCCAGCAGCCAGTGGGGACAGGGGGCCGTGGATACGCAGTATTTT. It is translated as CASSQWGQGAVDTQYF.

CDR3 loop: CASSVDDSQGALREQYF. The CDR3, as DNA: TGTGCCAGCAGCGTAGATGATAGCCAGGGGGCTCTGCGGGAGCAGTACTTC. The chain carries TRBV9 and TRBJ2-7; 8 nucleotides agree with TRBD1. After removal of 0 bases from V and 7 bases from J, the junction contained 15 bases not matched to a gene. The CDR3 covers 17 residues. The germline V gene has CDR1 SGDLS and CDR2 YYNGEE.

The chain recombines TRBV9 with TRBJ2-7, with 7 positions matching TRBD2. The CDR3 spans 13 residues. Losses at the gene ends were 1 base for V and 6 bases for J; bases not matched to a gene: 4. Per germline, CDR1 SGDLS and CDR2 YYNGEE. The chain's CDR3 is CASSVSWGGEQYF. For the CDR3, the DNA is TGTGCCAGCAGCGTATCCTGGGGGGGCGAGCAGTACTTC.